Listed below are T cell receptor beta chains from one sample, sequenced in a study of shared clonotypes between healthy human individuals. Using immunoSEQ multiplex PCR, the repertoire was profiled, and TCRdb retains in-frame clones only, with some absent. The sample lists roughly 1,100,000 clones, 65% to 80% occurring once. The specimen sequenced was memory CD4+ T cells sorted from blood. Receptors originate from a man in his late teens or twenties in good health. Both conserved end residues are part of each CDR3. The D gene is left open where the match is weak. Only part of the rows carry a size: once, few, many, or a class if the clone is expanded.

abundance,v_gene,j_gene,d_gene,CDR3aa,CDR3nt
once,TRBV5-4,TRBJ2-5,TRBD2,CASSLYTGAGGPETQYF,TGTGCCAGCAGCTTGTACACGGGAGCGGGGGGGCCTGAGACCCAGTACTTC
-,TRBV2,TRBJ2-1,-,CASSEGWQYNEQFF,TGTGCCAGCAGTGAGGGGTGGCAGTACAATGAGCAGTTCTTC
-,TRBV10-3,TRBJ2-7,-,CAISEMPGGYEQYF,TGTGCCATCAGTGAGATGCCCGGCGGCTACGAGCAGTACTTC
-,TRBV10-3,TRBJ2-7,-,CATSGGDYEQYF,TGTGCCACCTCAGGGGGGGATTACGAGCAGTACTTC
few,TRBV9,TRBJ1-6,-,CASSVRQNSPLHF,TGTGCCAGCAGCGTAAGACAGAATTCACCCCTCCACTTT
-,TRBV5-1,TRBJ2-5,TRBD2,CASSWNPSGKETQYF,TGCGCCAGCAGTTGGAACCCTAGCGGGAAGGAGACCCAGTACTTC
-,TRBV6-1,TRBJ2-1,TRBD2,CASSVIRLAGDYNEQFF,TGTGCCAGCAGTGTTATCCGACTAGCGGGGGATTACAATGAGCAGTTCTTC
few,TRBV7-9,TRBJ1-2,-,CASSVPGRYGYTF,TGTGCCAGTTCGGTTCCGGGCCGCTATGGCTACACCTTC
few,TRBV7-2,TRBJ2-1,TRBD2,CASSSRTSGNEQFF,TGTGCCAGCAGCTCCCGGACTAGCGGGAATGAGCAGTTCTTC
-,TRBV6-1,TRBJ2-1,-,CASTLIYNEQFF,TGTGCCAGCACATTGATCTACAATGAGCAGTTCTTC
-,TRBV19,TRBJ2-7,TRBD1,CASSTRQGARYEQYF,TGTGCCAGTAGTACCCGACAGGGGGCGCGGTACGAGCAGTACTTC
-,TRBV29-1,TRBJ1-1,-,CSVGQSHTEAFF,TGCAGCGTTGGACAATCCCACACTGAAGCTTTCTTT
-,TRBV27,TRBJ2-2,-,CASSSTVGVSGELFF,TGTGCCAGCAGCTCCACCGTTGGGGTATCCGGGGAGCTGTTTTTT
-,TRBV21-1,TRBJ1-2,-,CASSLIRQGGGYGYTF,TGTGCCAGCAGCCTCATTAGGCAGGGGGGAGGGTATGGCTACACCTTC
-,TRBV6-6,TRBJ1-2,-,CASSYEDGYGYTF,TGTGCCAGCAGTTACGAGGACGGCTATGGCTACACCTTC
-,TRBV18,TRBJ2-3,-,CASSPSLLGASTDTQYF,TGTGCCAGCTCACCTAGTCTATTGGGAGCTAGCACAGATACGCAGTATTTT
-,TRBV6-5,TRBJ1-1,-,CASSYSKGFVDEAFF,TGTGCCAGCAGTTACTCGAAGGGGTTTGTAGATGAAGCTTTCTTT
-,TRBV28,TRBJ2-7,-,CASSSYRGIYEQYF,TGTGCCAGCAGTTCCTATAGGGGCATCTACGAGCAGTACTTC
-,TRBV18,TRBJ1-2,-,CASSPPLNRNYGYTF,TGTGCCAGCTCACCACCGTTGAACAGAAACTATGGCTACACCTTC
-,TRBV18,TRBJ2-2,TRBD2,CASSPAGDAGELFF,TGTGCCAGCTCACCAGCGGGGGACGCCGGGGAGCTGTTTTTT
-,TRBV28,TRBJ1-6,-,CASSVSDFRKSGSPLHF,TGTGCCAGCAGCGTATCTGACTTCCGGAAGAGTGGTTCACCCCTCCACTTT
-,TRBV6-5,TRBJ2-1,TRBD1,CASSYLGQGEGEQFF,TGTGCCAGCAGTTACTTGGGACAGGGGGAGGGTGAGCAGTTCTTC
-,TRBV6-1,TRBJ2-2,-,CASTRTTGELFF,TGTGCCAGCACCAGGACCACCGGGGAGCTGTTTTTT
-,TRBV6-1,TRBJ2-4,-,CASSEEGVGGLKNIQYF,TGTGCCAGCAGTGAAGAGGGGGTTGGTGGTCTCAAAAACATTCAGTACTTC
-,TRBV7-2,TRBJ2-1,-,CASSLGGGEQFF,TGTGCCAGCAGCTTAGGGGGCGGGGAGCAGTTCTTC
once,TRBV5-6,TRBJ2-1,TRBD2,CASGGGGNEQFF,TGTGCCAGCGGCGGCGGGGGAAATGAGCAGTTCTTC
few,TRBV15,TRBJ1-2,-,CATSPSGANYGYTF,TGTGCCACCAGCCCCAGTGGGGCGAACTATGGCTACACCTTC
-,TRBV5-6,TRBJ2-3,-,CASSKKTGRYADTQYF,TGTGCCAGCAGCAAGAAGACAGGGAGGTACGCAGATACGCAGTATTTT
-,TRBV6-5,TRBJ2-1,TRBD2,CASSYEAGGGEQFF,TGTGCCAGCAGTTACGAGGCGGGGGGCGGTGAGCAGTTCTTC
-,TRBV5-1,TRBJ2-5,TRBD1,CASSPGQGPTRYF,TGCGCCAGCAGCCCAGGACAGGGGCCTACCCGGTACTTC
-,TRBV18,TRBJ1-2,-,CASSSSQTDNYGYTF,TGTGCCAGCTCATCGAGCCAGACAGACAACTATGGCTACACCTTC
-,TRBV25-1,TRBJ2-5,-,CASSESRTAKETQYF,TGTGCCAGCAGTGAATCGCGGACAGCTAAAGAGACCCAGTACTTC
-,TRBV5-1,TRBJ1-2,-,CASSPSPNGKGGGYTF,TGCGCCAGCAGCCCCTCTCCGAATGGGAAGGGAGGAGGCTACACCTTC
-,TRBV5-6,TRBJ1-1,-,CASSLERGTEAFF,TGTGCCAGCAGCTTGGAAAGGGGTACTGAAGCTTTCTTT
-,TRBV13,TRBJ1-1,TRBD1,CASSLGDRIFEAFF,TGTGCCAGCAGCTTAGGGGACAGGATTTTTGAAGCTTTCTTT
-,TRBV6-5,TRBJ2-2,-,CASRTVGGELFF,TGTGCCAGCAGGACCGTCGGCGGGGAGCTGTTTTTT
once,TRBV6-6,TRBJ1-1,-,CASSYSEMNTEAFF,TGTGCCAGCAGTTATTCCGAAATGAACACTGAAGCTTTCTTT
-,TRBV5-6,TRBJ2-3,TRBD2,CASERTSGRDTQYF,TGTGCCAGCGAACGGACTAGCGGGAGAGATACGCAGTATTTT
-,TRBV15,TRBJ2-1,-,CATRLPWYDGSYNEQFF,TGTGCCACCAGGCTTCCCTGGTACGATGGATCCTACAATGAGCAGTTCTTC
-,TRBV9,TRBJ1-2,-,CASSAGQSINYGYTF,TGTGCCAGCAGCGCAGGACAGAGTATTAACTATGGCTACACCTTC
-,TRBV9,TRBJ1-2,-,CASSVGQANYGYTF,TGTGCCAGCAGCGTCGGCCAAGCTAACTATGGCTACACCTTC